This T cell receptor beta chain is from a study of control samples from healthy donors and cancer patients. The repertoire was sequenced with immunoSEQ multiplex PCR; TCRdb's copy has only in-frame clones and lacks some. This table has about 120,000 clones, about 91% appearing once. The CDR3 extends over 14 amino acids. Losses at the gene ends were 3 bases for V and 9 bases for J; bases not matched to a gene: 3. The germline V gene has CDR1 LGHDT and CDR2 YNNKEL (reference sequence). This TCR came from a man in his forties in good health. The chain couples TRBV3-1 (or the pseudogene TRBV3-2) to TRBJ1-6; 9 bases are a match to TRBD1. Sequences were obtained from blood. The CDR3 coding sequence is TGTGCCAGCAGCCATGGACAGGGGCCTTCACCCCTCCACTTT. Protein product: CASSHGQGPSPLHF.